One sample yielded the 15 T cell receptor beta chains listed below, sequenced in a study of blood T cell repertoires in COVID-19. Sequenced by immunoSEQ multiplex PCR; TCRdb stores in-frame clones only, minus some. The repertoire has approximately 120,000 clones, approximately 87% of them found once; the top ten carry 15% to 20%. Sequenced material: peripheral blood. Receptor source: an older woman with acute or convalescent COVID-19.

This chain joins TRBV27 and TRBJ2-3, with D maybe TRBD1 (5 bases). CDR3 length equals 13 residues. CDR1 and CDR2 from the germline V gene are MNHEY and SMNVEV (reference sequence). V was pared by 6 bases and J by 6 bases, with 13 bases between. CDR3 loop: CASRPLGADTQYF. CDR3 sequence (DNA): TGTGCCAGCAGACCCTTAGGGGCGGATACGCAGTATTTT.

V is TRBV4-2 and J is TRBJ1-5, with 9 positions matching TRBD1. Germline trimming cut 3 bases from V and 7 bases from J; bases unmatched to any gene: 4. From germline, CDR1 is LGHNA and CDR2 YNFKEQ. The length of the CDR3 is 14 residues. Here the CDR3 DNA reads TGTGCCAGCAGCCAGAGGACAGGGGAGCAGCCCCAGCATTTT. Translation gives CASSQRTGEQPQHF.

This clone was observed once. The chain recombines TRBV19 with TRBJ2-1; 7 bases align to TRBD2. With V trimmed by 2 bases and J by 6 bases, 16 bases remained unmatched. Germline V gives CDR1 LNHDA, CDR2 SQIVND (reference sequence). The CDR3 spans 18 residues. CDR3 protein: CASSIRNGLVVLGNEQFF. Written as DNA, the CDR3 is TGTGCCAGTAGTATACGGAACGGACTAGTTGTACTGGGCAATGAGCAGTTCTTC.

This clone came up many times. Written as DNA, the CDR3 is TGTGCCACCAGCAGGGAGGCAGTGGGGAATCAGCCCCAGCATTTT. Translation: CATSREAVGNQPQHF. V gene TRBV15 combines with J gene TRBJ1-5; no clear D gene. The germline CDR1 and CDR2 sequences are LNHNV and YYDKDF (reference sequence). Trimming left V 3 bases short and J 4 bases short, with 13 bases between. The CDR3 extends over 15 amino acids.

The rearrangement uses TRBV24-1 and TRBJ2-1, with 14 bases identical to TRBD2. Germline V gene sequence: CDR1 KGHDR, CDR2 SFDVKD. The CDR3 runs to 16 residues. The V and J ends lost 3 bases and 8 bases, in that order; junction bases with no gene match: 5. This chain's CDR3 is CATSDKGTSGGYEQFF. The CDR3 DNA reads TGTGCCACCAGTGATAAGGGGACTAGCGGGGGCTATGAGCAGTTCTTC.

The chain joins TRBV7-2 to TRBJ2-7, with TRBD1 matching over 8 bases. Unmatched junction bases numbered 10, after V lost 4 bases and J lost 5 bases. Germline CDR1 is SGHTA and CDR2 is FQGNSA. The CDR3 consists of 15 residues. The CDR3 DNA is TGTGCCAGCAGCTCCACCGGACAGGGTAGCCACGAGCAGTACTTC. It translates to CASSSTGQGSHEQYF.

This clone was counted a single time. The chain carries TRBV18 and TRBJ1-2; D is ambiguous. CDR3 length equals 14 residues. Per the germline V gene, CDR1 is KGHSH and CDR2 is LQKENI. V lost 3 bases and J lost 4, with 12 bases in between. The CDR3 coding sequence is TGTGCCAGCTCACCGACTGCGGAGGGCTATGGCTACACCTTC. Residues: CASSPTAEGYGYTF.

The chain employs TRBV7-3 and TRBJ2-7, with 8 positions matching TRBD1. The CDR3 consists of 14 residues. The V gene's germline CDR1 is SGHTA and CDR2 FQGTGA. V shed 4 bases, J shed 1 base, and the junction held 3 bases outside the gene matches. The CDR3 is CASSWTGNSYEQYF. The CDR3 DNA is TGTGCCAGCAGCTGGACAGGGAATTCCTACGAGCAGTACTTC.

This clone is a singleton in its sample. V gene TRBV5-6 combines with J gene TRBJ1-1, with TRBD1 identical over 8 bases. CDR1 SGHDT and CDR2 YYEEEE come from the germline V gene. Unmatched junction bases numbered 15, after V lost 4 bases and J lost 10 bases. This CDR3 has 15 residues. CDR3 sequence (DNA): TGTGCCAGCAGCACACGCCGGGACAGGCCAAGAGGAGCTTTCTTT. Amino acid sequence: CASSTRRDRPRGAFF.

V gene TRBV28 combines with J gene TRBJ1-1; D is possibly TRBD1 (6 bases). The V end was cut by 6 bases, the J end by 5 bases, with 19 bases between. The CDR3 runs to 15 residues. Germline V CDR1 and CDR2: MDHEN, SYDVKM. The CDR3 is CASRVGGLVLTEAFF. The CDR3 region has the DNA TGTGCCAGCAGGGTGGGGGGGCTCGTCTTGACTGAAGCTTTCTTT.

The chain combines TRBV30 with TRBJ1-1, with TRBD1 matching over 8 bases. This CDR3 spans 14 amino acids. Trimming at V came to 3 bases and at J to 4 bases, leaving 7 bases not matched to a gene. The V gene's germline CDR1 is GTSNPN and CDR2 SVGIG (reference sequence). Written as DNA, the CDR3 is TGTGCCTGGAGACCTACAGGGGGAAGCACTGAAGCTTTCTTT. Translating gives CAWRPTGGSTEAFF.

CDR3 region: CASSLVGGQGNEKLFF. In DNA form, the CDR3 reads TGTGCCAGCAGCCTGGTAGGGGGACAGGGTAATGAAAAACTGTTTTTT. This chain joins TRBV7-9 and TRBJ1-4; 9 nucleotides align to TRBD1. The germline gives CDR1 SEHNR, CDR2 FQNEAQ (reference sequence). The CDR3 is made up of 16 amino acids. V shed 5 bases and J 4 bases; nucleotides not matched to a gene: 8.

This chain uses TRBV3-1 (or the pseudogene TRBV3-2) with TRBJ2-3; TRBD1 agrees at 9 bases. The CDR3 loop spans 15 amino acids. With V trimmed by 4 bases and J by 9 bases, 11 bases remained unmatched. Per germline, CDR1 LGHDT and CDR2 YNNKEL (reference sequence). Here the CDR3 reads CASSPPGTGRRTQYF. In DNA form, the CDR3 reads TGTGCCAGCAGCCCCCCCGGGACAGGGAGGCGAACGCAGTATTTT.

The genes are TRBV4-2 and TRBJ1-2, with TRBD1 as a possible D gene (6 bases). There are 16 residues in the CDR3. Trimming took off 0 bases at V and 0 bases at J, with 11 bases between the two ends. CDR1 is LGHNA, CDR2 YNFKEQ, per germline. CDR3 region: CASSQDVGTPNYGYTF. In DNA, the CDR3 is TGTGCCAGCAGCCAAGATGTTGGGACACCTAACTATGGCTACACCTTC.

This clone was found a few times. This chain's CDR3 is CASTLGQGGNQPQHF. CDR3 nucleotides: TGTGCCAGTACCTTGGGACAGGGGGGCAATCAGCCCCAGCATTTT. The rearrangement joins TRBV19 to TRBJ1-5; 11 bases are a match to TRBD1. There are 15 residues in the CDR3. Germline lookup yields CDR1 LNHDA and CDR2 SQIVND (reference sequence). V shed 7 bases and J 2 bases; nucleotides not matched to a gene: 4. The complete variable domain, with remaining parts taken from reference TRBV19 and TRBJ1-5, reads DGGITQSPKYLFRKEGQNVTLSCEQNLNHDAMYWYRQDPGQGLRLIYYSQIVNDFQKGDIAEGYSVSREKKESFPLTVTSAQKNPTAFYLCASTLGQGGNQPQHFGDGTRLSIL.